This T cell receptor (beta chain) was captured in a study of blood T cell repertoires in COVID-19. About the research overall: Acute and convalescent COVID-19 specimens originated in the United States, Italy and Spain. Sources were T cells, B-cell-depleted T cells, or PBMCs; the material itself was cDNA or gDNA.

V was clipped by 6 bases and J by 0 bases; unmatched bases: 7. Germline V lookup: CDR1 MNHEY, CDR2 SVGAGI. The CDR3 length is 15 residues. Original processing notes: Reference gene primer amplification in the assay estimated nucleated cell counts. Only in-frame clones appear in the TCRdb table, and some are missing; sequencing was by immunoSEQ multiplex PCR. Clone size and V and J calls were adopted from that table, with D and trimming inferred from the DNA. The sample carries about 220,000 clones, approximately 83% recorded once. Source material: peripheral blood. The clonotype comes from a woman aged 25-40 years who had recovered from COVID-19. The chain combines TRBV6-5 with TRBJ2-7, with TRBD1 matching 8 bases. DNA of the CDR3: TGTGCCAGCAGGAGGACAGGGACCCTCTCCTACGAGCAGTACTTC. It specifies CASRRTGTLSYEQYF.